This T cell receptor (beta chain) was sequenced for a study of Graves' ophthalmopathy and Graves' hyperthyroidism. Study-wide points: Blood also contained most of the expanded thyroid clonotypes above 0.001 frequency.

Active ophthalmopathy (CAS at least 3, NOSPECS at least 4), lasting under 3 months. The study excluded patients with other autoimmune diseases, uncontrolled infections, pregnancy or lactation. Clinicians diagnosed using symptoms, serum thyroxine, TRAb, thyroid ultrasound and orbital computed tomography. This clonotype came up a few times. What it recognizes is unknown. RNA transcripts were the template, and TCR beta CDR3 regions were amplified from them. After a first-round RT-PCR with HTBI primers, a second-round multiplex PCR was run. TCRdb re-called the multiplex PCR reads through MiXCR, storing one row per CDR3 protein. The sample includes about 700,000 distinct CDR3 sequences, roughly two fifths of them seen just once. The source of this sequence is an adult man with Graves' ophthalmopathy. The sequencing input was peripheral blood.

CDR3 DNA: TGTGCCATCAGGGCGGGGGGGGAGGACACTGAAAAACTGTTTTTT. Translating it yields CAIRAGGEDTEKLFF. The chain is built from TRBV10-3 and TRBJ1-4; tentative D call: TRBD1 (5 bases). Germline V lookup: CDR1 ENHRY, CDR2 SYGVKD. V was shortened by 6 bases and J by 7 bases, with 18 bases between the two germline ends. This CDR3 region has 15 residues.